Following are 22 T cell receptor beta chains from one sample sequenced in a study of control samples from healthy donors and cancer patients. The method was immunoSEQ multiplex PCR; TCRdb's version includes in-frame clones alone and lacks a portion of them. The repertoire consists of around 58,000 clones, with around 90% occurring once and the leading ten covering less than 4%. Sequenced sample: blood. Source of these receptors: a man aged 50 to 60 in good health.

This clone came up once. This sequence joins TRBV4-2 and TRBJ2-1; D may be TRBD1 (5 bases). CDR3 length equals 14 residues. V lost 0 bases and J 8 bases, leaving 11 bases between the germline ends. Germline CDR1 is LGHNA and CDR2 is YNFKEQ. The CDR3 DNA sequence: TGTGCCAGCAGCCAAGACCCAGGGAACTATGAGCAGTTCTTC. Residues: CASSQDPGNYEQFF.

This chain joins TRBV5-4 and TRBJ2-7; tentatively, D is TRBD1 (5 bases). CDR3 length: 15 amino acids. CDR1 SGHNT and CDR2 YYREEE come from the germline V gene (reference sequence). The germline V and J ends were trimmed by 4 bases and 6 bases, with 20 bases remaining between them. CDR3 protein: CASSHPALTAFEQYF. The CDR3 DNA reads TGTGCCAGCAGCCACCCCGCCTTGACAGCCTTCGAGCAGTACTTC. Based on the CDR3 plus reference TRBV5-4 and TRBJ2-7, the full variable domain is ETGVTQSPTHLIKTRGQQVTLRCSSQSGHNTVSWYQQALGQGPQFIFQYYREEENGRGNFPPRFSGLQFPNYSSELNVNALELDDSALYLCASSHPALTAFEQYFGPGTRLTVT.

The V and J genes are TRBV15 and TRBJ2-7; TRBD1 matches 8 bases. The V segment lost 1 base and the J segment 1 base; nucleotides outside the gene matches: 0. Germline V CDR1 and CDR2: LNHNV, YYDKDF (reference sequence). This CDR3 region has 14 residues. The CDR3 sequence: CATSRGTGSYEQYF. CDR3 coding DNA: TGTGCCACCAGCAGAGGGACAGGGTCCTACGAGCAGTACTTC.

The chain couples TRBV9 to TRBJ1-2; tentative D call: TRBD1 (6 bases). Germline V CDR1 and CDR2: SGDLS, YYNGEE. V was shortened by 4 bases and J by 8 bases, with 12 bases between the two germline ends. This CDR3 is built from 12 residues. Written as DNA, the CDR3 is TGTGCCAGCAGCTCACAGGGCCAAGGCTACACCTTC. Protein: CASSSQGQGYTF.

The chain combines TRBV9 with TRBJ2-3; D is uncertain. The germline CDR1 and CDR2 sequences are SGDLS and YYNGEE. CDR3 length: 14 residues. V dropped 0 bases and J dropped 4 bases, with 9 bases sitting between them. In DNA, the CDR3 is TGTGCCAGCAGCGTAGGGCCCGCCCCAGATACGCAGTATTTT. Translation: CASSVGPAPDTQYF.

As for this clone: The identical CDR3 is also encoded by other nucleotide sequences in the sample. V is TRBV28 and J is TRBJ2-3, with TRBD2 matching over 9 bases. This CDR3 region has 15 residues. The V gene end was trimmed by 6 bases and the J gene end by 1 base; junction bases not matched to a gene: 5. Germline lookup yields CDR1 MDHEN and CDR2 SYDVKM. Here the CDR3 reads CASSLAGARTDTQYF. DNA of the CDR3: TGTGCCAGCAGCTTAGCGGGAGCCCGCACAGATACGCAGTATTTT. Complete variable domain (other parts from reference TRBV28 and TRBJ2-3): DVKVTQSSRYLVKRTGEKVFLECVQDMDHENMFWYRQDPGLGLRLIYFSYDVKMKEKGDIPEGYSVSREKKERFSLILESASTNQTSMYLCASSLAGARTDTQYFGPGTRLTVL.

This sequence joins TRBV5-4 and TRBJ2-7; weak D call: TRBD1 (6 bases). From germline, CDR1 is SGHNT and CDR2 YYREEE (reference sequence). This CDR3 comprises 13 residues. V lost 0 bases and J lost 6, with 10 bases in between. The CDR3 loop is CASSLDRVVEQYF. CDR3 DNA: TGTGCCAGCAGCTTGGACAGGGTCGTCGAGCAGTACTTC.

The rearrangement joins TRBV2 to TRBJ1-1; 7 bases map to TRBD1. The CDR3 is made up of 14 amino acids. CDR1 is SNHLY and CDR2 is FYNNEI in the germline V gene. Unmatched junction bases numbered 8, after V lost 6 bases and J lost 4 bases. The CDR3 DNA reads as TGTGCCAGCAGCCTCAGGGGGTCGGGCACTGAAGCTTTCTTT. It specifies CASSLRGSGTEAFF.

The chain uses TRBV18 and TRBJ2-7, with 10 bases identical to TRBD1. The CDR3 has 14 amino acids. The junction had 5 bases not matched to a gene; V was cut back by 2 bases and J by 7 bases. Germline CDR1 and CDR2: KGHSH and LQKENI. The CDR3 coding sequence is TGTGCCAGCTCACCAGGCGGGACAGGGGTAGAGCAGTACTTC. Translation gives CASSPGGTGVEQYF. The full variable domain, with the rest looked up from reference TRBV18 and TRBJ2-7, is NAGVMQNPRHLVRRRGQEARLRCSPMKGHSHVYWYRQLPEEGLKFMVYLQKENIIDESGMPKERFSAEFPKEGPSILRIQQVVRGDSAAYFCASSPGGTGVEQYFGPGTRLTVT.

This sequence joins TRBV9 and TRBJ2-3; no clear D gene. CDR1 and CDR2 from the germline V gene are SGDLS and YYNGEE. This CDR3 region has 15 residues. V lost 7 bases and J 1 base, leaving 16 bases between the germline ends. The CDR3 is CASGVGNYGTDTQYF. The CDR3 DNA reads TGTGCCAGCGGGGTGGGAAATTACGGCACAGATACGCAGTATTTT.

This chain uses TRBV24-1 with TRBJ2-1, with 9 bases lining up with TRBD2. The CDR3 contains 15 residues. Per germline, CDR1 KGHDR and CDR2 SFDVKD. V was pared by 4 bases and J by 12 bases, with 12 bases of the junction left unmatched. CDR3 protein: CATSERTSDITGQFF. CDR3 in DNA: TGTGCCACCAGTGAGAGGACTAGCGATATCACCGGGCAGTTCTTC.

The chain combines TRBV5-1 with TRBJ2-5; D call uncertain. The CDR3 is made up of 12 amino acids. CDR1 and CDR2 (germline): SGHRS, YFSETQ. Trimming took off 2 bases at V and 3 bases at J, with 5 bases between the two ends. The CDR3 here is CASSFSKETQYF. The CDR3 DNA reads as TGCGCCAGCAGCTTTTCCAAAGAGACCCAGTACTTC.

The rearrangement joins TRBV4-2 to TRBJ2-1, with D perhaps matching TRBD1 (5 bases). The CDR3 loop spans 15 amino acids. The V and J ends lost 0 bases and 3 bases respectively, with 9 bases between them. Germline V gene data show CDR1 as LGHNA and CDR2 as YNFKEQ. The CDR3 region has the DNA TGTGCCAGCAGCCAAGAAGGACAAGGCTACAATGAGCAGTTCTTC. Translated, it gives CASSQEGQGYNEQFF.

J is TRBJ2-7 and V is TRBV7-9, with D tentatively TRBD1 (5 bases). The CDR3 consists of 13 residues. V was clipped by 3 bases and J by 7 bases, with 13 bases between them. Germline CDR1 is SEHNR and CDR2 is FQNEAQ (reference sequence). CDR3 loop: CASSLTETREQYF. CDR3 nucleotide sequence: TGTGCCAGCAGCTTGACAGAGACTCGGGAGCAGTACTTC.

This chain joins TRBV2 and TRBJ1-1; D gene uncertain. CDR1 is SNHLY and CDR2 is FYNNEI in the germline V gene. CDR3 size: 13 residues. The V and J ends lost 6 bases and 1 base respectively, with 9 bases between them. In DNA, the CDR3 is TGTGCCAGCAGGCATTCCAGGAACACTGAAGCTTTCTTT. It codes for CASRHSRNTEAFF.

J is TRBJ2-6 and V is TRBV5-1; 8 bases fit TRBD1. Trimming cost V 4 bases and J 0 bases; bases outside gene matches: 6. CDR3 length equals 17 residues. The V gene's germline CDR1 is SGHRS and CDR2 YFSETQ. The CDR3 reads CASSKTGADSGANVLTF. The CDR3 DNA follows: TGCGCCAGCAGCAAGACAGGGGCCGACTCTGGGGCCAACGTCCTGACTTTC.

This clone came up once. The V and J genes are TRBV7-9 and TRBJ2-7; the match to TRBD1 covers 9 bases. With 4 bases clipped from V and 3 bases from J, the junction kept 4 bases outside the gene matches. The CDR3 sequence is 14 residues long. The V gene's germline CDR1 is SEHNR and CDR2 FQNEAQ (reference sequence). In nucleotides, the CDR3 is TGTGCCAGCAGCTCTCCGGGACAGGGCTACGAGCAGTACTTC. Translation gives CASSSPGQGYEQYF.

This clone was seen once. This chain connects TRBV10-3 to TRBJ1-6, with D unclear. The germline V and J ends were trimmed by 3 bases and 7 bases, with 4 bases remaining between them. Germline V gene lookup returns CDR1 ENHRY and CDR2 SYGVKD. This CDR3 comprises 12 residues. CDR3 in amino acids: CAISDQNSPLHF. For the CDR3, the DNA is TGTGCCATCAGTGACCAGAATTCACCCCTCCACTTT.

The rearrangement uses TRBV29-1 and TRBJ1-5; tentatively, D is TRBD1 (6 bases). This CDR3 region has 13 residues. Germline V gene data show CDR1 as SQVTM and CDR2 as ANQGSEA. V dropped 1 base and J dropped 7 bases, with 11 bases sitting between them. The CDR3 DNA reads TGCAGCGTTGAAGGTGTCGGGGGCCAGCCCCAGCATTTT. This gives the protein CSVEGVGGQPQHF.

V is TRBV7-9 and J is TRBJ2-4, with 10 bases fitting TRBD2. Trimming removed 4 bases from V and 6 bases from J; junction bases left unmatched: 3. There are 14 residues in the CDR3. Germline V gene lookup returns CDR1 SEHNR and CDR2 FQNEAQ (reference sequence). The CDR3 region is CASSSSGSGNIQYF. The CDR3 DNA follows: TGTGCCAGCAGCTCTAGCGGGAGCGGAAACATTCAGTACTTC.

The rearrangement links TRBV10-3 to TRBJ2-3; possible D gene TRBD1, 6 bases. Germline V gene lookup returns CDR1 ENHRY and CDR2 SYGVKD. Trimming removed 6 bases at V and 1 base at J, with 17 bases between. The CDR3 runs to 16 residues. The CDR3 region has the DNA TGTGCCATCAGCCCCACAGGGCTGGGGCGCACAGATACGCAGTATTTT. It encodes CAISPTGLGRTDTQYF.

Only a few counts were recorded for this clone. The chain couples TRBV12-5 to TRBJ1-1, with D tentatively TRBD1 (5 bases). V was clipped by 2 bases and J by 1 base, with 14 bases between them. Germline CDR1 is LGHNT and CDR2 is FRNRAP. This CDR3 is 16 amino acids long. CDR3 DNA sequence: TGTGCTAGTGGTTTGTCCCAGGGAGTACCGAACACTGAAGCTTTCTTT. This translates into CASGLSQGVPNTEAFF.